The next 5 T cell receptor beta chains were all read from a single sample in a study of T-cell reconstitution after alpha-beta-depleted transplantation in children. Preparation of the TCRbeta library used unique molecular identifiers. TCRdb analysed the PCR reads with MiXCR anew, one entry per CDR3 protein. This table holds 400,000 to 500,000 distinct CDR3 sequences, 11% found once. The sequencing here drew on PBMCs from the stem cell graft donor, taken from the stem cell graft. The receptor set was obtained from a human donor who donated a stem cell graft to a child with acute myeloid leukemia.

This clonotype was seen only a few times. The chain links TRBV6-5 to TRBJ1-1; weak D call: TRBD1 (6 bases). V lost 5 bases and J lost 3, with 10 bases in between. This CDR3 spans 13 amino acids. In germline, CDR1 is MNHEY, CDR2 SVGAGI. CDR3: CASSTNRDTEAFF. CDR3 nucleotides: TGTGCCAGCAGTACTAACAGGGACACTGAAGCTTTCTTT.

The genes are TRBV25-1 and TRBJ2-5; 12 nucleotides agree with TRBD1. V was pared by 3 bases and J by 6 bases, with 8 bases of the junction left unmatched. Germline lookup yields CDR1 MGHDK and CDR2 SYGVNS. This CDR3 comprises 16 residues. CDR3 amino acids: CASSDPGTGGAKTQYF. The CDR3 DNA reads TGTGCCAGCAGTGATCCTGGGACAGGGGGCGCGAAGACCCAGTACTTC. The full variable domain, rest sourced from reference TRBV25-1 and TRBJ2-5, is EADIYQTPRYLVIGTGKKITLECSQTMGHDKMYWYQQDPGMELHLIHYSYGVNSTEKGDLSSESTVSRIRTEHFPLTLESARPSHTSQYLCASSDPGTGGAKTQYFGPGTRLLVL.

This clonotype appeared a few times. The rearrangement joins TRBV7-3 to TRBJ2-6; 9 bases align to TRBD1. Trimming cost V 3 bases and J 1 base; bases outside gene matches: 4. The CDR3 has 17 amino acids. Germline CDR1 reads SGHTA; CDR2 reads FQGTGA. The CDR3 DNA sequence: TGTGCCAGCAGCTTCCTTGGGACAGGGTCTGGGGCCAACGTCCTGACTTTC. Residues: CASSFLGTGSGANVLTF.

This clonotype occurred many times. For the CDR3, the DNA is TGTGCCAGCAGCTTACCCAGGGGGTTAAACTATGGCTACACCTTC. It is translated as CASSLPRGLNYGYTF. The rearrangement joins TRBV7-9 to TRBJ1-2, with TRBD1 matching 7 bases. CDR3 length equals 15 residues. The germline V gene encodes CDR1 SEHNR and CDR2 FQNEAQ (reference sequence). The ends lost 2 bases at V and 2 bases at J; junction bases unmatched: 5.

V gene TRBV9 combines with J gene TRBJ2-6; perhaps TRBD2 as D (6 bases). Trimming stripped 6 bases from V and 0 bases from J, with 13 bases between. This CDR3 region has 16 residues. The germline V gene encodes CDR1 SGDLS and CDR2 YYNGEE. CDR3 protein: CASNGGPRSGANVLTF. Written as DNA, the CDR3 is TGTGCCAGCAACGGGGGACCCCGCTCTGGGGCCAACGTCCTGACTTTC.